This TCR beta chain is drawn from a study of T cells in narcolepsy. Study background: Patients with NT1 or NT2 and healthy control donors were enrolled.

About this clone itself: Antigen specificity is unknown.

Study outcomes and limitations: Same-patient CSF and blood CD4+ T cell clonotypes included HCRT-specific and TRIB2-specific autoreactive ones. Healthy controls reportedly lacked the autoreactive clonotypes serially found in patients' blood.

CDR1 is SGHDN and CDR2 is FVKESK in the germline V gene. Losses at the gene ends were 0 bases for V and 15 bases for J; bases not matched to a gene: 9. CDR3 length equals 14 residues. Sequencing used immunoSEQ multiplex PCR; TCRdb keeps in-frame clones, though not all of them. Of tens of thousands of clones detected, about four fifths appear once; the ten largest clones hold 0.91%. V and J are TRBV14 and TRBJ2-1; 9 nucleotides line up with TRBD1. Sequencing input: CD45RA- memory CD4+ T cells from PBMCs. This receptor was taken from a human donor with narcolepsy. CDR3 sequence: CASSQEWDRAVVFF. The CDR3 DNA reads TGTGCCAGCAGCCAAGAGTGGGACAGGGCCGTGGTGTTCTTC.